The 25 T cell receptor beta chains below all came from one sample that was sequenced in a study of blood T cell repertoires in COVID-19. Clones were sequenced by immunoSEQ multiplex PCR, and TCRdb holds only the in-frame ones, with some missing. The sample includes some 95,000 clones, under 85% of them seen just once. The sample taken for sequencing was peripheral blood. The receptors here all came from a man aged 70 or older with acute or convalescent COVID-19.

The rearrangement joins TRBV11-3 to TRBJ2-2; D is unclear. The CDR3 loop spans 11 amino acids. V was pared by 4 bases and J by 6 bases, with 3 bases between. Germline assignment: CDR1 SGHNT and CDR2 YENEEA. CDR3 amino acids: CASSYSGELFF. The CDR3 coding sequence is TGTGCCAGCAGCTACTCCGGGGAGCTGTTTTTT.

This clone was observed a handful of times. The chain combines TRBV11-3 with TRBJ2-3; TRBD2 might be the D (6 bases). CDR1 SGHNT and CDR2 YENEEA come from the germline V gene. The CDR3 is 16 residues long. The V and J ends lost 3 bases and 1 base respectively, with 14 bases between them. Here the CDR3 reads CASSLKPGLGTDTQYF. The CDR3 DNA reads TGTGCCAGCAGCTTGAAACCGGGACTCGGCACAGATACGCAGTATTTT.

This clone appeared a few times. Written as DNA, the CDR3 is TGCAGCGTTGCATGGGAGAGAACCCCCAAAAACATTCAGTACTTC. Amino acids: CSVAWERTPKNIQYF. The chain employs TRBV29-1 and TRBJ2-4; possibly TRBD2 for D (5 bases). Germline V gene data show CDR1 as SQVTM and CDR2 as ANQGSEA. V shed 4 bases and J shed 2 bases, with 15 bases lying between them. The CDR3 runs to 15 residues. The full variable domain, completed using reference TRBV29-1 and TRBJ2-4, is SAVISQKPSRDICQRGTSLTIQCQVDSQVTMMFWYRQQPGQSLTLIATANQGSEATYESGFVIDKFPISRPNLTFSTLTVSNMSPEDSSIYLCSVAWERTPKNIQYFGAGTRLSVL.

The chain recombines TRBV5-3 with TRBJ2-3, with 11 bases identical to TRBD2. TRBV5-3 is noted as an ORF with a role that remains uncertain. There are 17 residues in the CDR3. V trimming: 0 bases; J trimming: 3 bases; junction bases outside the gene matches: 6. The CDR3 protein is CARSLVRLAGGTDTQYF. DNA for the CDR3: TGTGCCAGAAGCTTGGTCAGGCTAGCGGGAGGTACAGATACGCAGTATTTT.

This chain joins TRBV9 and TRBJ2-7; 9 bases fit TRBD1. Germline V gives CDR1 SGDLS, CDR2 YYNGEE. CDR3 length: 16 residues. The J segment lost 6 bases and the V segment lost 4 bases, leaving 14 bases of the junction unmatched. CDR3 coding DNA: TGTGCCAGCAGCCCCTGGACAGGGGCCCGCCTCGGCGAGCAGTACTTC. Protein: CASSPWTGARLGEQYF.

V is TRBV12-3 or TRBV12-4 and J is TRBJ2-7, with a weak D call TRBD1 (6 bases). The CDR3 covers 12 residues. The V gene lost 5 bases and the J gene lost 8 bases, with 13 bases spanning the gap. DNA for the CDR3: TGTGCCAGCAGTCCTGGACAGTATAAGCAGTACTTC. Translation gives CASSPGQYKQYF.

V and J are TRBV25-1 and TRBJ2-1, with TRBD1 matching over 7 bases. This CDR3 is built from 14 residues. V lost 1 base, J lost 5 bases, and 2 bases stayed unmatched. The germline V gene encodes CDR1 MGHDK and CDR2 SYGVNS. CDR3 protein: CASSESGTDNEQFF. DNA of the CDR3: TGTGCCAGCAGTGAATCTGGGACAGACAATGAGCAGTTCTTC.

The genes are TRBV14 and TRBJ2-5; TRBD2 agrees at 14 bases. The CDR3 runs 19 residues. The germline V gene encodes CDR1 SGHDN and CDR2 FVKESK. The V and J ends lost 4 bases and 4 bases, in that order; junction bases with no gene match: 14. CDR3 DNA: TGTGCCAGCAGCCCGTTTCCGGGACTAGCGGGAGTTGGTGGAGAGACCCAGTACTTC. The encoded protein is CASSPFPGLAGVGGETQYF.

The genes are TRBV7-2 and TRBJ2-7; 8 bases are a match to TRBD1. The CDR3 runs 13 residues. Germline CDR1 reads SGHTA; CDR2 reads FQGNSA. V shed 7 bases, J shed 6 bases, and the junction held 8 bases outside the gene matches. The CDR3 DNA reads TGTGCCAGCATCCCCTTCCAGGGGGCCGAGCAGTACTTC. This codes for CASIPFQGAEQYF.

This clone was detected many times. This chain uses TRBV3-1 (or the pseudogene TRBV3-2) with TRBJ2-3, with 10 positions matching TRBD1. Germline CDR1 LGHDT, CDR2 YNNKEL (reference sequence). V was pared by 2 bases and J by 11 bases, with 10 bases of the junction left unmatched. The CDR3 consists of 15 residues. CDR3 amino acids: CASSQPAAGQGLQYF. CDR3 bases: TGTGCCAGCAGCCAACCCGCGGCGGGACAGGGGCTGCAGTATTTT.

This chain connects TRBV3-1 (or the pseudogene TRBV3-2) to TRBJ1-5, with unresolved D. The ends were cut back, 4 bases at V and 4 bases at J, with 8 bases in the middle. Per germline, CDR1 LGHDT and CDR2 YNNKEL (reference sequence). This CDR3 contains 13 residues. The CDR3 DNA sequence: TGTGCCAGCAGCCGTATGTTAAATCAGCCCCAGCATTTT. Amino acid sequence: CASSRMLNQPQHF.

The V and J genes are TRBV7-8 and TRBJ2-2; TRBD2 matches 14 bases. The CDR3 has 16 amino acids. Germline V gene lookup returns CDR1 SGHVS and CDR2 FQNEAQ. J gave up 6 bases and V 6 bases, and 6 bases lay outside the gene matches. The CDR3: CASSLPGLAGAGELFF. The CDR3 coding sequence is TGTGCCAGCAGTTTACCGGGACTAGCGGGAGCCGGGGAGCTGTTTTTT.

The count of this clone is one. The J gene is TRBJ2-7, the V gene TRBV18; 11 bases map to TRBD2. After removal of 6 bases from V and 3 bases from J, the junction contained 13 bases not matched to a gene. CDR1 is KGHSH, CDR2 LQKENI, per germline. This CDR3 is built from 17 residues. CDR3 sequence: CASSQQGLAGGNYEQYF. For the CDR3, the DNA is TGTGCCAGCTCCCAACAGGGGCTAGCGGGAGGAAACTACGAGCAGTACTTC. Variable domain in full (rest from reference TRBV18 and TRBJ2-7): NAGVMQNPRHLVRRRGQEARLRCSPMKGHSHVYWYRQLPEEGLKFMVYLQKENIIDESGMPKERFSAEFPKEGPSILRIQQVVRGDSAAYFCASSQQGLAGGNYEQYFGPGTRLTVT.

The chain uses TRBV29-1 and TRBJ1-3; D may be TRBD1 (5 bases). This CDR3 has 15 residues. Trimming took 4 bases from V and 0 from J, leaving 13 bases between them. CDR1 is SQVTM, CDR2 ANQGSEA, per germline. The DNA of the CDR3 is TGCAGCGTTGCGGGGGGAGAAGGCTCTGGAAACACCATATATTTT. It translates to CSVAGGEGSGNTIYF.

J is TRBJ1-1 and V is TRBV28; 11 nucleotides agree with TRBD1. Per germline, CDR1 MDHEN and CDR2 SYDVKM. V shed 7 bases and J 5 bases; nucleotides not matched to a gene: 12. The CDR3 spans 16 residues. CDR3 nucleotide sequence: TGTGCCAGCAAGAAGGACAGGGGGCATTCGAGAACTGAAGCTTTCTTT. This translates into CASKKDRGHSRTEAFF.

The rearrangement uses TRBV4-1 and TRBJ1-1; no reliable D call. Per the germline V gene, CDR1 is MGHRA and CDR2 is YSYEKL. Trimming pared 4 bases from V and 1 base from J, leaving 10 bases between. The CDR3 covers 14 residues. CDR3 protein: CASSPQTPNTEAFF. The CDR3 nucleotides are TGCGCCAGCAGCCCACAGACACCGAACACTGAAGCTTTCTTT.

The rearrangement links TRBV7-9 to TRBJ1-2; no reliable D call. The CDR3 contains 11 residues. Germline V gene data show CDR1 as SEHNR and CDR2 as FQNEAQ (reference sequence). V lost 10 bases to trimming and J lost 6 bases, with 12 bases between them. The CDR3 loop reads CAISERNGYTF. The CDR3 DNA reads as TGTGCCATTTCAGAGCGGAATGGCTACACCTTC.

There are a few counts of this clone. The identical CDR3 is also encoded by other nucleotide sequences in the sample. The V call is TRBV19, the J call TRBJ2-7; D gene uncertain. Germline values: CDR1 LNHDA, CDR2 SQIVND (reference sequence). Deletions cut 6 bases from V and 4 bases from J, with 10 bases between. This CDR3 region has 12 residues. The CDR3 sequence: CASRDSLYEQYF. The CDR3 DNA reads as TGTGCCAGTAGAGATAGCCTTTACGAGCAGTACTTC.

The V and J genes are TRBV6-5 and TRBJ1-1; a possible D gene is TRBD1 (5 bases). Between the trimmed V and J ends, which lost 6 bases and 4 bases, there was a span of 12 bases. CDR1 and CDR2 from the germline V gene are MNHEY and SVGAGI. The length of the CDR3 is 13 residues. The CDR3 nucleotides read TGTGCCAGCAGGGGTTGGGGGGGCACTGAAGCTTTCTTT. It is translated as CASRGWGGTEAFF.

This clone was seen only a few times. The V gene is TRBV5-1, the J gene TRBJ1-4; D may be TRBD1 (5 bases). Looked up from germline, CDR1 is SGHRS and CDR2 is YFSETQ. The CDR3 length is 14 residues. V shed 4 bases and J shed 7 bases, with 14 bases lying between them. The CDR3 coding sequence is TGCGCCAGCAGCCCGGGGGAGGTGGGTGAAAAACTGTTTTTT. Translating gives CASSPGEVGEKLFF.

The rearrangement uses TRBV24-1 and TRBJ2-5; the match to TRBD2 covers 8 bases. CDR3 length equals 15 residues. J gave up 1 base and V 5 bases, and 5 bases lay outside the gene matches. In germline, CDR1 is KGHDR, CDR2 SFDVKD. In nucleotides, the CDR3 is TGTGCCACCAGTGGTGCTAGCGGGCGCCAAGAGACCCAGTACTTC. Translation: CATSGASGRQETQYF.

This clone was recorded a few times. The chain carries TRBV10-3 and TRBJ1-2, with D possibly being TRBD1 (6 bases). The CDR3 length is 16 residues. Germline V gives CDR1 ENHRY, CDR2 SYGVKD. V shed 6 bases and J shed 0 bases, with 17 bases lying between them. CDR3 residues: CAIRPSTGPANYGYTF. DNA of the CDR3: TGTGCCATCAGGCCCTCCACAGGGCCAGCTAACTATGGCTACACCTTC.

The chain employs TRBV30 and TRBJ2-3; 8 nucleotides line up with TRBD2. Germline V gene lookup returns CDR1 GTSNPN and CDR2 SVGIG (reference sequence). The V segment lost 2 bases and the J segment 5 bases; nucleotides outside the gene matches: 9. This CDR3 has 15 residues. The CDR3 nucleotides are TGTGCCTGGAGTTATGGAGCGGGGGCGGGAGATACGCAGTATTTT. This translates into CAWSYGAGAGDTQYF.

This clone appeared once. J is TRBJ2-3 and V is TRBV30; 12 bases are shared with TRBD2. The CDR3 is 16 residues long. Germline loops: CDR1 GTSNPN, CDR2 SVGIG (reference sequence). V lost 2 bases and J lost 0; bases outside the gene matches: 3. The CDR3 protein is CAWSTGTSGSTDTQYF. The CDR3 DNA reads TGTGCCTGGAGTACCGGGACTAGCGGGAGCACAGATACGCAGTATTTT.

Written as DNA, the CDR3 is TGTGCCACCAGTGACTTTTGGGGGGACAGTTCCAACAATGAGCAGTTCTTC. Its protein is CATSDFWGDSSNNEQFF. The genes are TRBV24-1 and TRBJ2-1, with a possible D match to TRBD1 (7 bases). CDR3 size: 17 residues. Germline V gene lookup returns CDR1 KGHDR and CDR2 SFDVKD. Trimming took 4 bases from V and 5 from J, leaving 20 bases between them.